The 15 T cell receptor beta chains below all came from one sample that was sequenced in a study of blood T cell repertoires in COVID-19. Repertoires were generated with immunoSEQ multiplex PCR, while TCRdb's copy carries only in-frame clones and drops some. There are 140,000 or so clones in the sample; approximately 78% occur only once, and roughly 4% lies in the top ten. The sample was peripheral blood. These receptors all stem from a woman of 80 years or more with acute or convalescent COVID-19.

The CDR3 spells CASSSGTDTQYF. In nucleotides, the CDR3 is TGTGCCAGCAGTTCAGGGACAGATACGCAGTATTTT. This chain joins TRBV28 and TRBJ2-3, with a possible D match to TRBD1 (5 bases). Germline CDR1 reads MDHEN; CDR2 reads SYDVKM. This CDR3 comprises 12 residues. V was pared by 4 bases and J by 3 bases, with 5 bases between. Full variable domain (outside the CDR3, taken from reference TRBV28 and TRBJ2-3): DVKVTQSSRYLVKRTGEKVFLECVQDMDHENMFWYRQDPGLGLRLIYFSYDVKMKEKGDIPEGYSVSREKKERFSLILESASTNQTSMYLCASSSGTDTQYFGPGTRLTVL.

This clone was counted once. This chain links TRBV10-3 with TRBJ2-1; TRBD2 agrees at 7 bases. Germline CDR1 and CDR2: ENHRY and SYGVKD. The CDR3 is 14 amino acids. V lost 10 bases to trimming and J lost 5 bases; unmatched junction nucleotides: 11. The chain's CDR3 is CATTTGLTDNEQFF. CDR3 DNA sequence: TGTGCCACCACTACGGGACTAACCGACAATGAGCAGTTCTTC.

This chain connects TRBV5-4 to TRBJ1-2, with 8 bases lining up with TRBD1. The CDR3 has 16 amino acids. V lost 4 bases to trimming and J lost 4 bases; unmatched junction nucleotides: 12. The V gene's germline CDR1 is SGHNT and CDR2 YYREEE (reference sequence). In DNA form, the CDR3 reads TGTGCCAGCAGCATGGGACAGGACATATCCCTCTATGGCTACACCTTC. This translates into CASSMGQDISLYGYTF.

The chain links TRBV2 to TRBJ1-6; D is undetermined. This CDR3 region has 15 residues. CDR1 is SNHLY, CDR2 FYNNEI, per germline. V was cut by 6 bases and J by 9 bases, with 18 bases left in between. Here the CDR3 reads CASREKRGIGSPLHF. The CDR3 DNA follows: TGTGCCAGCAGGGAAAAGCGAGGTATAGGTTCACCCCTCCACTTT.

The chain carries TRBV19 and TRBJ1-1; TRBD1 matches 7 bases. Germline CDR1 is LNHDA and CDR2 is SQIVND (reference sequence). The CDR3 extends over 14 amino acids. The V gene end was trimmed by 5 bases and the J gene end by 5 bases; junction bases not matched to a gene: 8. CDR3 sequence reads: CASSSQGRTTEAFF. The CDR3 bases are TGTGCCAGTAGTTCACAGGGGAGGACGACTGAAGCTTTCTTT. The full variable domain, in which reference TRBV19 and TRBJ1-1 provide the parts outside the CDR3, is DGGITQSPKYLFRKEGQNVTLSCEQNLNHDAMYWYRQDPGQGLRLIYYSQIVNDFQKGDIAEGYSVSREKKESFPLTVTSAQKNPTAFYLCASSSQGRTTEAFFGQGTRLTVV.

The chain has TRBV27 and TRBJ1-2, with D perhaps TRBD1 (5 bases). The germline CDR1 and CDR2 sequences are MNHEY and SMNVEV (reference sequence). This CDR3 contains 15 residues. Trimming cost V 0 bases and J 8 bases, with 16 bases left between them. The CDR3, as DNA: TGTGCCAGCAGTTTATCTCCGGGCAGGGCCTTCGGCTACACCTTC. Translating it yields CASSLSPGRAFGYTF.

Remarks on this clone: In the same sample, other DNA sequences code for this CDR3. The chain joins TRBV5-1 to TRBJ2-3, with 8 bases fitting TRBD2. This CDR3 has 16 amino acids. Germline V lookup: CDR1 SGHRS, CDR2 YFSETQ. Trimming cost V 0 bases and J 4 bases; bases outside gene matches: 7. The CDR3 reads CASSLEGGRRADTQYF. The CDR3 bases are TGCGCCAGCAGCTTGGAAGGCGGGAGGAGGGCAGATACGCAGTATTTT.

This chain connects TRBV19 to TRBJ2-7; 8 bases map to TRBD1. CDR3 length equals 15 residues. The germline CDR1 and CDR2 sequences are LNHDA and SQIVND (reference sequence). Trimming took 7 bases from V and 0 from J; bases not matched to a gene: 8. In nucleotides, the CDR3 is TGTGCCAGTACACCGGGACAGGACTTCTCCTACGAGCAGTACTTC. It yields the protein CASTPGQDFSYEQYF.

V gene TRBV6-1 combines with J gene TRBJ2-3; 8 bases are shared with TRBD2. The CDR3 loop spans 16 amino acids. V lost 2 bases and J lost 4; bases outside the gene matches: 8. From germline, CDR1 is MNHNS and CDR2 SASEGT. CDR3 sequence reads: CASSERPAGVPDTQYF. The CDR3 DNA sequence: TGTGCCAGCAGTGAACGACCAGCGGGGGTCCCAGATACGCAGTATTTT.

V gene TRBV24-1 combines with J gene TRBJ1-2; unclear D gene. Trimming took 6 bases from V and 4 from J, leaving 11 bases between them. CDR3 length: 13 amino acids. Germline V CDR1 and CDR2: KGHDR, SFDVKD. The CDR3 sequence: CATSRSLGYGYTF. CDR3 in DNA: TGTGCCACCAGTCGGAGCTTGGGCTATGGCTACACCTTC.

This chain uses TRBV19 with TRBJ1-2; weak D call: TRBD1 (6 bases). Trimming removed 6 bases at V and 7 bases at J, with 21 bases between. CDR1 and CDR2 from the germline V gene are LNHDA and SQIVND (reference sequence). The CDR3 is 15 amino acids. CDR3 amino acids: CASSITGRLLFGYTF. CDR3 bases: TGTGCCAGTAGCATCACAGGGAGACTTTTATTTGGCTACACCTTC.

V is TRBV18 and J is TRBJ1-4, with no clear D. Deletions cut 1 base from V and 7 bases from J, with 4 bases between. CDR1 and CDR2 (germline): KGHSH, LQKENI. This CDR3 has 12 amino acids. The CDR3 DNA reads TGTGCCAGCTCACCACGCGCTGAAAAACTGTTTTTT. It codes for CASSPRAEKLFF.

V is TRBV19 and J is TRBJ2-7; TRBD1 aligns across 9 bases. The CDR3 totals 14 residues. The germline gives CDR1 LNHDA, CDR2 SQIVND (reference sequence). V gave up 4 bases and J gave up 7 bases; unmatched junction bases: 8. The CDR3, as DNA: TGTGCCAGTAGTACGACAGGGGGAATGGGTGAGCAGTACTTC. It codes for CASSTTGGMGEQYF.

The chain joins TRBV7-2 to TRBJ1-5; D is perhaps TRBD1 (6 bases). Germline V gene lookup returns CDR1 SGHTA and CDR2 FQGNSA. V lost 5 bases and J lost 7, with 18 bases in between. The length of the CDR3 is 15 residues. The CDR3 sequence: CASSTTTGSGQPQHF. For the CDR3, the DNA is TGTGCCAGCAGCACAACTACAGGGTCTGGGCAGCCCCAGCATTTT.

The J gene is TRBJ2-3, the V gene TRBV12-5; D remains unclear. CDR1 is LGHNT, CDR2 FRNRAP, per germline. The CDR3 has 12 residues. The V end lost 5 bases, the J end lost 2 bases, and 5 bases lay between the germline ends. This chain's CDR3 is CASGPHTDTQYF. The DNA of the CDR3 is TGTGCTAGTGGTCCCCACACAGATACGCAGTATTTT.